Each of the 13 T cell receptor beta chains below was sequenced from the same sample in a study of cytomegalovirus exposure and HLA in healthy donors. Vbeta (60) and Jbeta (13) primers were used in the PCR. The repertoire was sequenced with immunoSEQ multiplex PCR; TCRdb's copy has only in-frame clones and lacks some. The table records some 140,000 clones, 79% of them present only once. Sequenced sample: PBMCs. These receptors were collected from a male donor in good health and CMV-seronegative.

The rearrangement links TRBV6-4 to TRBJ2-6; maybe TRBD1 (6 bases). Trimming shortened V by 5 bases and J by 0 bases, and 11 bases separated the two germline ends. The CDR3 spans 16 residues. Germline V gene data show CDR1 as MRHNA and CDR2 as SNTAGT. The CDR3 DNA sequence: TGTGCCAGCAGTCAAGAAGGGGGCTCTGGGGCCAACGTCCTGACTTTC. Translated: CASSQEGGSGANVLTF.

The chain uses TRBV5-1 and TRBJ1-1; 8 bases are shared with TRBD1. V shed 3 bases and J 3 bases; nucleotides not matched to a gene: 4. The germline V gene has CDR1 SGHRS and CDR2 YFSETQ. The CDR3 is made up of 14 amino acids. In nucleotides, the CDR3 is TGCGCCAGCAGCTCACAGGGGGGGGACACTGAAGCTTTCTTT. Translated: CASSSQGGDTEAFF. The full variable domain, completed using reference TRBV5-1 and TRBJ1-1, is KAGVTQTPRYLIKTRGQQVTLSCSPISGHRSVSWYQQTPGQGLQFLFEYFSETQRNKGNFPGRFSGRQFSNSRSEMNVSTLELGDSALYLCASSSQGGDTEAFFGQGTRLTVV.

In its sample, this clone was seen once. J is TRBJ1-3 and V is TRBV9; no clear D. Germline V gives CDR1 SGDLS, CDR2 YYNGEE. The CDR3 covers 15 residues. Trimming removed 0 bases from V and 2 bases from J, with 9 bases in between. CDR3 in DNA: TGTGCCAGCAGCGTAGAGGCGGTGCCTGGAAACACCATATATTTT. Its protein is CASSVEAVPGNTIYF.

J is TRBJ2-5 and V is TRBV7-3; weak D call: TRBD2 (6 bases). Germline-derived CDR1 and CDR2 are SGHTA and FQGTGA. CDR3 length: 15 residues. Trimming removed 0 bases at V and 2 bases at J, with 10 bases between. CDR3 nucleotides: TGTGCCAGCAGCTTAACGCCGGGACTTCAAGAGACCCAGTACTTC. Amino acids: CASSLTPGLQETQYF.

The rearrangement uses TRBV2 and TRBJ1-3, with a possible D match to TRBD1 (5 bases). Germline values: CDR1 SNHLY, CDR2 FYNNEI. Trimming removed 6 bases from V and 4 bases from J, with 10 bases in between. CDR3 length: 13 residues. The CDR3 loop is CASRAGLGNTIYF. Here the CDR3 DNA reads TGTGCCAGCAGGGCAGGGTTAGGAAACACCATATATTTT.

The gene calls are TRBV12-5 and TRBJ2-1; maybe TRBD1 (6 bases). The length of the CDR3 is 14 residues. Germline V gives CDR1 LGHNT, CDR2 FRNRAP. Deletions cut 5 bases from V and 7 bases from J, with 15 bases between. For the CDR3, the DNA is TGTGCTAGTGGTGCCGGACAGTCTCAAAATGAGCAGTTCTTC. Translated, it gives CASGAGQSQNEQFF.

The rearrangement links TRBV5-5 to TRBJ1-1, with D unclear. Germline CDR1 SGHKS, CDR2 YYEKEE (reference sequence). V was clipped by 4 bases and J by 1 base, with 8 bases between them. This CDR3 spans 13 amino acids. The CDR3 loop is CASSHGGNTEAFF. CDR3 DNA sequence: TGTGCCAGCAGCCATGGCGGGAACACTGAAGCTTTCTTT.

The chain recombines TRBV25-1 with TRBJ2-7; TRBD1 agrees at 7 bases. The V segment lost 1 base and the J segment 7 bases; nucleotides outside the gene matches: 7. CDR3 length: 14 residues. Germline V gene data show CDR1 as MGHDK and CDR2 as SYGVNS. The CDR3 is CASSESGTVAEQYF. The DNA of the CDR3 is TGTGCCAGCAGTGAATCAGGGACAGTGGCGGAGCAGTACTTC.

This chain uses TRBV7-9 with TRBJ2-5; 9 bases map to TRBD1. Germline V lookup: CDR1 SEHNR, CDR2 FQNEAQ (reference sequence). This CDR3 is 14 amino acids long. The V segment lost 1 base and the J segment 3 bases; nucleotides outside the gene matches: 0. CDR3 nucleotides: TGTGCCAGCAGCTTAGGGACAGGGGAAGAGACCCAGTACTTC. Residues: CASSLGTGEETQYF.

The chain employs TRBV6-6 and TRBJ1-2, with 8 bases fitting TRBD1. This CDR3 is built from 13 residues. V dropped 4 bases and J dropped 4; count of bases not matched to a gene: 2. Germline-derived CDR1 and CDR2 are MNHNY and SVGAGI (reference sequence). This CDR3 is CASSLQGAYGYTF. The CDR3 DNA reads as TGTGCCAGCAGTTTGCAGGGGGCCTATGGCTACACCTTC.

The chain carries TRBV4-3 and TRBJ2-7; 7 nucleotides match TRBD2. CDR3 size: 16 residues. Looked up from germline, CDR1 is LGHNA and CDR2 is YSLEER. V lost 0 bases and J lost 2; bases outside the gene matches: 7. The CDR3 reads CASSQDSAGTTYEQYF. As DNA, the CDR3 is TGCGCCAGCAGCCAAGATTCAGCGGGGACCACCTACGAGCAGTACTTC.

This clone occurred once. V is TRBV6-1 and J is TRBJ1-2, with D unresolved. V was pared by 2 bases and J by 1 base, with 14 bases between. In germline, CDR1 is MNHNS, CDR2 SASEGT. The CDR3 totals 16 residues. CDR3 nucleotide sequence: TGTGCCAGCAGTGAACGTGAGACCGGGAATAACTATGGCTACACCTTC. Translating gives CASSERETGNNYGYTF.

DNA for the CDR3: TGTGCCAGCAGCTTAGCGGAGGAGGAGGGCGGAGTCACAGATACGCAGTATTTT. The encoded protein is CASSLAEEEGGVTDTQYF. The rearrangement links TRBV7-8 to TRBJ2-3; TRBD2 might be the D (6 bases). The V gene's germline CDR1 is SGHVS and CDR2 FQNEAQ. The CDR3 length is 18 residues. Trimming shortened V by 0 bases and J by 2 bases, and 18 bases separated the two germline ends.